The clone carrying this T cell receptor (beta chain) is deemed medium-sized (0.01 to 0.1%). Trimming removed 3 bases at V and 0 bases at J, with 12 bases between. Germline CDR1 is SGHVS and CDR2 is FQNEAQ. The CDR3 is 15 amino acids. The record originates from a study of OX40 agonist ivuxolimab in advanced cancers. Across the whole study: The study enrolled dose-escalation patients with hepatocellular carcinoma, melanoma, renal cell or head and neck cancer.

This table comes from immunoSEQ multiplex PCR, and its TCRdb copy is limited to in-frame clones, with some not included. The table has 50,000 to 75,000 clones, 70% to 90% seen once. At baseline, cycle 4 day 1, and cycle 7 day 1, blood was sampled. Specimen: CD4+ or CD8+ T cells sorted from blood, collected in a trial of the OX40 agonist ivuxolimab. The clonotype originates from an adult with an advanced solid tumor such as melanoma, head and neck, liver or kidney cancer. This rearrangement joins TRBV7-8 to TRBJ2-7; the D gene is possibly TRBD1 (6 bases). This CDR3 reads CASSFGGASSYEQYF. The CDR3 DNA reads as TGTGCCAGCAGCTTTGGGGGCGCAAGCTCCTACGAGCAGTACTTC.